This T cell receptor (beta chain) was profiled in a study of T cells in localized non-small cell lung cancer. Remarks on this clone: As yet, its antigen is unknown.

The germline CDR1 and CDR2 sequences are LNHDA and SQIVND (reference sequence). This CDR3 region has 17 residues. V was pared by 5 bases and J by 1 base, with 15 bases between. Generated by immunoSEQ multiplex PCR, the TCRdb table keeps only in-frame clones and is missing some. The profile shows around 20,000 clones, about 83% of them singletons. Study-wide results and caveats: The highest T cell clonality was in uninvolved adjacent lung, above tumor. Within adjacent lung there appeared a median approximately 60 of the top 100 tumor clones. Sequencing, confined to only one tumor region, leaves heterogeneity possible. Prolonged overall survival went with higher T cell density in the blood.

The chain recombines TRBV19 with TRBJ2-6; perhaps TRBD1 as D (5 bases). The sequenced sample was peripheral blood, obtained before any cancer treatment. This clonotype was obtained from a female donor older than 55 with stage I lung adenocarcinoma. CDR3 residues: CASSRTPLVSGANVLTF. The DNA of the CDR3 is TGTGCCAGTAGTCGGACACCCCTGGTTTCTGGGGCCAACGTCCTGACTTTC.